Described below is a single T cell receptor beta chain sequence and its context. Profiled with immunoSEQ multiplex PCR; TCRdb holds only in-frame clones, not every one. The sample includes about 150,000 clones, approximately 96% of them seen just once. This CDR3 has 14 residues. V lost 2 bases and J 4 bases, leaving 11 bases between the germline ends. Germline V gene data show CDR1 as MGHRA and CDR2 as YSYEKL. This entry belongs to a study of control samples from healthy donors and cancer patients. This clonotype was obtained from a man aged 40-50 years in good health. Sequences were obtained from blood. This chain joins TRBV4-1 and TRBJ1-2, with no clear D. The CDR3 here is CASSQSRGGYGYTF. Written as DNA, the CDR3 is TGCGCCAGCAGCCAATCGAGAGGAGGCTATGGCTACACCTTC.